A selection of T cell receptor beta chains follows, all from one sample in a study of blood T cell repertoires in COVID-19. Generated by immunoSEQ multiplex PCR, the TCRdb table keeps only in-frame clones and is missing some. The table includes under 200,000 clones, around 83% detected once. The sequenced sample consisted of peripheral blood. The receptor set was obtained from an elderly woman with acute or convalescent COVID-19. CDR3s include the opening cysteine and the closing phenylalanine or tryptophan. D genes are given only for firm matches. Clone size is not always given. Where it is, it says once, few, many or a class for expanded clones.

abundance: .
v_gene: TRBV27
d_gene: TRBD1
j_gene: TRBJ1-1
CDR3aa: CASLSAGGYNTEAFF
CDR3nt: TGTGCCAGCTTGTCGGCAGGGGGCTATAACACTGAAGCTTTCTTT

abundance: few
v_gene: TRBV6-5
d_gene: .
j_gene: TRBJ2-2
CDR3aa: CASSYPGATSGELFF
CDR3nt: TGTGCCAGCAGTTACCCGGGAGCAACGAGCGGGGAGCTGTTTTTT

abundance: .
v_gene: TRBV19
d_gene: TRBD2
j_gene: TRBJ2-1
CDR3aa: CASSTGLAGVRDEQFF
CDR3nt: TGTGCCAGTAGTACGGGACTAGCGGGAGTCAGGGATGAGCAGTTCTTC

abundance: once
v_gene: TRBV9
d_gene: .
j_gene: TRBJ1-6
CDR3aa: CASSPQGRGWNSPLHF
CDR3nt: TGTGCCAGCAGCCCACAGGGTAGGGGGTGGAATTCACCCCTCCACTTT

abundance: once
v_gene: TRBV5-1
d_gene: TRBD2
j_gene: TRBJ2-6
CDR3aa: CASSAGVLGANVLTF
CDR3nt: TGCGCCAGCAGCGCGGGAGTACTTGGGGCCAACGTCCTGACTTTC

abundance: .
v_gene: TRBV5-1
d_gene: TRBD2
j_gene: TRBJ2-1
CDR3aa: CASSLGSGGEQFF
CDR3nt: TGCGCCAGCAGCTTGGGGAGCGGGGGTGAGCAGTTCTTC

abundance: few
v_gene: TRBV6-5
d_gene: .
j_gene: TRBJ2-7
CDR3aa: CATTAATYEQYF
CDR3nt: TGTGCCACGACGGCGGCGACCTACGAGCAGTACTTC

abundance: .
v_gene: TRBV11-2
d_gene: .
j_gene: TRBJ1-1
CDR3aa: CASSPLTGYTEAFF
CDR3nt: TGTGCCAGCAGCCCCTTGACAGGCTACACTGAAGCTTTCTTT

abundance: .
v_gene: TRBV6-2/TRBV6-3
d_gene: TRBD2
j_gene: TRBJ2-7
CDR3aa: CASSYPRLAGGYEQYF
CDR3nt: TGTGCCAGCAGTTACCCCCGGCTAGCGGGAGGCTACGAGCAGTACTTC

abundance: .
v_gene: TRBV12-3/TRBV12-4
d_gene: .
j_gene: TRBJ1-1
CDR3aa: CASSFRGGTEAFF
CDR3nt: TGTGCCAGCAGTTTTAGGGGAGGGACTGAAGCTTTCTTT

abundance: .
v_gene: TRBV7-9
d_gene: TRBD1
j_gene: TRBJ2-3
CDR3aa: CASSSPGTGADTQYF
CDR3nt: TGTGCCAGCAGTTCACCCGGGACAGGGGCGGATACGCAGTATTTT

abundance: once
v_gene: TRBV6-4
d_gene: TRBD2
j_gene: TRBJ2-2
CDR3aa: CASSGGSGRGLSTGELFF
CDR3nt: TGTGCCAGCAGTGGGGGTAGCGGGAGAGGATTGAGCACCGGGGAGCTGTTTTTT

abundance: .
v_gene: TRBV19
d_gene: .
j_gene: TRBJ1-3
CDR3aa: CASSPEGNSPGNTIYF
CDR3nt: TGTGCCAGTAGCCCGGAGGGGAATAGTCCTGGAAACACCATATATTTT

abundance: .
v_gene: TRBV6-5
d_gene: TRBD1
j_gene: TRBJ1-2
CDR3aa: CATYNRGLWGGYTF
CDR3nt: TGTGCCACCTACAACAGGGGGCTATGGGGTGGCTACACCTTC

abundance: few
v_gene: TRBV5-4
d_gene: .
j_gene: TRBJ1-2
CDR3aa: CASSSKDRPNYGYTF
CDR3nt: TGTGCCAGCAGCTCCAAGGACAGACCCAACTATGGCTACACCTTC

abundance: .
v_gene: TRBV7-2
d_gene: .
j_gene: TRBJ1-1
CDR3aa: CASSFSLNTEAFF
CDR3nt: TGTGCCAGCAGCTTTTCGTTGAACACTGAAGCTTTCTTT

abundance: .
v_gene: TRBV7-2
d_gene: .
j_gene: TRBJ2-7
CDR3aa: CASSQGGLYSYEQYF
CDR3nt: TGTGCCAGCAGCCAAGGCGGACTTTACTCCTACGAGCAGTACTTC

abundance: .
v_gene: TRBV6-5
d_gene: .
j_gene: TRBJ1-2
CDR3aa: CASSYGRQDYTF
CDR3nt: TGTGCCAGCAGTTATGGTCGACAAGACTACACCTTC

abundance: .
v_gene: TRBV20-1
d_gene: .
j_gene: TRBJ1-1
CDR3aa: CSARGRGKAFF
CDR3nt: TGCAGTGCTCGAGGTAGGGGGAAAGCTTTCTTT

abundance: .
v_gene: TRBV4-3
d_gene: .
j_gene: TRBJ1-3
CDR3aa: CASSQASGGLSSGNTIYF
CDR3nt: TGCGCCAGCAGCCAAGCGTCGGGGGGACTTAGCTCTGGAAACACCATATATTTT

abundance: .
v_gene: TRBV25-1
d_gene: .
j_gene: TRBJ2-1
CDR3aa: CASSLVNEQFF
CDR3nt: TGTGCCAGCAGCCTAGTGAATGAGCAGTTCTTC

abundance: .
v_gene: TRBV5-1
d_gene: .
j_gene: TRBJ2-7
CDR3aa: CASSVTGLGEQYF
CDR3nt: TGCGCCAGCAGCGTTACAGGGTTGGGCGAGCAGTACTTC

abundance: .
v_gene: TRBV6-1
d_gene: TRBD2
j_gene: TRBJ2-1
CDR3aa: CASSGGTSGRYGEQFF
CDR3nt: TGTGCCAGCAGTGGAGGGACTAGCGGGAGATATGGGGAGCAGTTCTTC

abundance: .
v_gene: TRBV12-3/TRBV12-4
d_gene: .
j_gene: TRBJ2-2
CDR3aa: CASSLRLYGELFF
CDR3nt: TGTGCCAGCAGTTTGCGGCTTTACGGGGAGCTGTTTTTT

abundance: .
v_gene: TRBV29-1
d_gene: TRBD2
j_gene: TRBJ2-1
CDR3aa: CSVVGLADASYNEQFF
CDR3nt: TGCAGCGTTGTTGGACTAGCGGACGCATCCTACAATGAGCAGTTCTTC

abundance: .
v_gene: TRBV9
d_gene: .
j_gene: TRBJ1-2
CDR3aa: CASSDPRGDGYTF
CDR3nt: TGTGCCAGCAGCGACCCACGGGGGGACGGCTACACCTTC

abundance: .
v_gene: TRBV29-1
d_gene: .
j_gene: TRBJ1-4
CDR3aa: CSVVEVQPVEKLFF
CDR3nt: TGCAGCGTTGTAGAGGTACAGCCAGTTGAAAAACTGTTTTTT

abundance: .
v_gene: TRBV11-2
d_gene: .
j_gene: TRBJ1-1
CDR3aa: CASSPRTGNTEAFF
CDR3nt: TGTGCCAGCAGCCCCCGAACAGGGAACACTGAAGCTTTCTTT

abundance: .
v_gene: TRBV27
d_gene: .
j_gene: TRBJ1-2
CDR3aa: CASSTAGYGYTF
CDR3nt: TGTGCCAGCAGTACTGCGGGGTATGGCTACACCTTC

abundance: .
v_gene: TRBV2
d_gene: .
j_gene: TRBJ2-1
CDR3aa: CASSGGYTYNEQFF
CDR3nt: TGTGCCAGCAGTGGCGGGTATACCTACAATGAGCAGTTCTTC

abundance: .
v_gene: TRBV21-1
d_gene: .
j_gene: TRBJ2-4
CDR3aa: CASSKPSRGGAKNIQYF
CDR3nt: TGTGCCAGCAGCAAACCCTCTAGGGGGGGTGCCAAAAACATTCAGTACTTC

abundance: .
v_gene: TRBV5-1
d_gene: .
j_gene: TRBJ2-4
CDR3aa: CASSPRAAPLGNIQYF
CDR3nt: TGCGCCAGCAGCCCCAGAGCGGCCCCTCTGGGAAACATTCAGTACTTC

abundance: .
v_gene: TRBV28
d_gene: .
j_gene: TRBJ2-1
CDR3aa: CASSQTAGSGEQFF
CDR3nt: TGTGCCAGCAGCCAGACTGCAGGGTCGGGTGAGCAGTTCTTC

abundance: .
v_gene: TRBV3-1/TRBV3-2
d_gene: .
j_gene: TRBJ1-3
CDR3aa: CASSLVGGNTIYF
CDR3nt: TGTGCCAGCAGCCTTGTTGGGGGGAACACCATATATTTT

abundance: .
v_gene: TRBV19
d_gene: .
j_gene: TRBJ1-2
CDR3aa: CASSRNRENVYGYTF
CDR3nt: TGTGCCAGTAGTAGAAACAGGGAGAACGTCTATGGCTACACCTTC

abundance: few
v_gene: TRBV10-3
d_gene: .
j_gene: TRBJ1-6
CDR3aa: CAISEQGENSPLHF
CDR3nt: TGTGCCATCAGTGAGCAGGGCGAAAATTCACCCCTCCACTTT

abundance: .
v_gene: TRBV30
d_gene: .
j_gene: TRBJ2-1
CDR3aa: CAWRQGGGLEQFF
CDR3nt: TGTGCCTGGAGGCAAGGTGGAGGGCTCGAGCAGTTCTTC

abundance: .
v_gene: TRBV7-2
d_gene: .
j_gene: TRBJ1-2
CDR3aa: CASSSTTSNYGYTF
CDR3nt: TGTGCCAGCAGCTCCACCACATCTAACTATGGCTACACCTTC

abundance: .
v_gene: TRBV7-2
d_gene: TRBD2
j_gene: TRBJ2-2
CDR3aa: CASSSLLSGSGTGELFF
CDR3nt: TGTGCCAGCAGCTCCCTCCTTAGCGGGAGCGGCACCGGGGAGCTGTTTTTT

abundance: .
v_gene: TRBV5-1
d_gene: .
j_gene: TRBJ1-1
CDR3aa: CASSLDILNTEAFF
CDR3nt: TGCGCCAGCAGCTTGGACATTTTGAACACTGAAGCTTTCTTT

abundance: .
v_gene: TRBV2
d_gene: .
j_gene: TRBJ2-5
CDR3aa: CASILGGQETQYF
CDR3nt: .